What follows describes a single T cell receptor (beta chain). These data originate in a study of OX40 agonist ivuxolimab in advanced cancers. The V gene's germline CDR1 is SGDLS and CDR2 YYNGEE. This CDR3 has 12 amino acids. Trimming removed 5 bases at V and 4 bases at J, with 7 bases between. TCRdb keeps only in-frame clones here, not all; method: immunoSEQ multiplex PCR. The sample shows 50,000 to 60,000 clones, 90% of them seen only once. The rearrangement joins TRBV9 to TRBJ1-5; no reliable D call. The sequence derives from an adult with an advanced solid tumor such as melanoma, head and neck, liver or kidney cancer. Sample: CD4+ or CD8+ T cells sorted from blood, taken in a trial of the OX40 agonist ivuxolimab. CDR3 bases: TGTGCCAGCAGGAGATATAATCAGCCCCAGCATTTT. Residues: CASRRYNQPQHF.